These T cell receptor beta chains were read from a single sample in a study of shared clonotypes between healthy human individuals. TCRdb's table, derived via immunoSEQ multiplex PCR, lists solely in-frame clones and lacks some. The repertoire holds 2 million to 2.5 million clones, with about 90% as singletons. The specimen was naive CD4+ T cells from PBMCs. These receptors originate from a man aged 18 to 29 in good health. Some clones in this sample may be carry-over from other donors' samples. Both conserved end residues are part of each CDR3. The order of the fields is clone size, V gene, J gene, CDR3 length, D gene, CDR3 DNA, CDR3 protein. D genes are given only for firm matches. For some rows the clone size is stated as once, few or many, or as a class when expanded; others skip it.

once	TRBV7-9	TRBJ1-4	16	.	TGTGCCAGCAGCTACTTATCCGGGGGGTCAAATGAAAAACTGTTTTTT	CASSYLSGGSNEKLFF
.	TRBV5-8	TRBJ1-4	15	.	TGTGCCAGCAGCCACGACGGCACCGTTGGGGAAAAACTGTTTTTT	CASSHDGTVGEKLFF
.	TRBV15	TRBJ1-2	13	.	TGTGCCACCAGCAGAGATCCCGGGTATGGCTACACCTTC	CATSRDPGYGYTF
.	TRBV28	TRBJ1-4	14	.	TGTGCCAGCAGCCTTGAATACACTAATGAAAAACTGTTTTTT	CASSLEYTNEKLFF
.	TRBV4-1	TRBJ2-2	16	TRBD1	TGCGCCAGCAGCCAAGTTCGACAGGGGGGCACCGGGGAGCTGTTTTTT	CASSQVRQGGTGELFF
.	TRBV6-6	TRBJ2-7	16	.	TGTGCCAGCACCCCGGCGGGGCTAGCGATGCCCTACGAGCAGTACTTC	CASTPAGLAMPYEQYF
.	TRBV18	TRBJ2-6	16	.	TGTGCCAGCTCACCGGGCGGACGGTCTGGGGCCAACGTCCTGACTTTC	CASSPGGRSGANVLTF
few	TRBV6-1	TRBJ1-1	14	.	TGTGCCAGCAGTGAAGCCGGGAAGAACACTGAAGCTTTCTTT	CASSEAGKNTEAFF
.	TRBV6-5	TRBJ1-3	15	.	TGTGCCAGCAGATCCAAGGGGGTCTCTGGAAACACCATATATTTT	CASRSKGVSGNTIYF
.	TRBV9	TRBJ2-2	15	.	TGTGCCAGCAGCGGACAGGTAACATCCACCGGGGAGCTGTTTTTT	CASSGQVTSTGELFF
.	TRBV4-1	TRBJ2-3	13	.	TGCGCCAGCAGCCCTGTGCAGGCCAGTACGCAGTATTTT	CASSPVQASTQYF
.	TRBV5-1	TRBJ2-4	15	.	TGCGCCAGCAGCTTGGGGTCCGGAGGCAAAAACATTCAGTACTTC	CASSLGSGGKNIQYF
.	TRBV4-1	TRBJ1-3	14	.	TGCGCCAGCTCGGACAGAATCAATGGAAACACCATATATTTT	CASSDRINGNTIYF
.	TRBV6-1	TRBJ1-5	13	.	TGTGCCAGCGGGCAGGACTACAATCAGCCCCAGCATTTT	CASGQDYNQPQHF
.	TRBV4-1	TRBJ2-1	18	TRBD2	TGCGCCAGCAGCCGCAACCGGGTAGCGGGAGCCCAGCGGGATGAGCAGTTCTTC	CASSRNRVAGAQRDEQFF
.	TRBV4-3	TRBJ2-2	17	TRBD2	TGCGCCAGCAGCCAACCCATAGCGGGAGGGCTGGCCGGGGAGCTGTTTTTT	CASSQPIAGGLAGELFF
.	TRBV4-3	TRBJ2-7	16	TRBD2	TGCGCCAGCAGCCAAGGTCGGACTAGCGTCTCCTACGAGCAGTACTTC	CASSQGRTSVSYEQYF
.	TRBV5-1	TRBJ2-1	15	.	TGCGCCAGCAGCTTGCCTGACTCGGGGCCCTATGAGCAGTTCTTC	CASSLPDSGPYEQFF
few	TRBV2	TRBJ1-1	13	.	TGTGCCAGCAGTGAAAGGGAGAACACTGAAGCTTTCTTT	CASSERENTEAFF
.	TRBV6-5	TRBJ1-2	13	.	TGTGCCAGCAGGAGTCCTGCGGTCTATGGCTACACCTTC	CASRSPAVYGYTF
.	TRBV6-6	TRBJ2-5	15	.	TGTGCCAGCAGTTACGGACGGTCTACCGGGGAGACCCAGTACTTC	CASSYGRSTGETQYF
.	TRBV6-6	TRBJ1-5	15	.	TGTGCCAGCAGGATCGGAGAGGGCAGCAATCAGCCCCAGCATTTT	CASRIGEGSNQPQHF
.	TRBV6-5	TRBJ2-7	15	.	TGTGCCAGCAGTTACGTTTCGGGTTTCGAGGACGAGCAGTACTTC	CASSYVSGFEDEQYF
.	TRBV14	TRBJ2-1	13	TRBD1	TGTGCCAGCAGCCGGGACAGTTACAATGAGCAGTTCTTC	CASSRDSYNEQFF
.	TRBV27	TRBJ1-2	14	TRBD1	TGTGCCAGCAGTTACAGGGGGGCAGGCTATGGCTACACCTTC	CASSYRGAGYGYTF
once	TRBV6-4	TRBJ2-3	17	TRBD1	TGTGCCAGCAGTGCCCAACTCGGACAGGGCTTGACAGATACGCAGTATTTT	CASSAQLGQGLTDTQYF
.	TRBV6-6	TRBJ2-1	14	.	TGTGCCAGCAGTTACGGGAAGTCCTACAATGAGCAGTTCTTC	CASSYGKSYNEQFF
once	TRBV21-1	TRBJ2-4	17	.	TGTGCCAGCAGCAAAGGGTCCAGGGAGGTTTTCAAAAACATTCAGTACTTC	CASSKGSREVFKNIQYF
.	TRBV5-1	TRBJ2-7	14	.	TGCGCCAGCAGCTTGGTCGGTGCACCCTACGAGCAGTACTTC	CASSLVGAPYEQYF
.	TRBV5-1	TRBJ2-1	16	TRBD1	TGCGCCAGCAGCTTGATTCCGGGACAGGTATACAATGAGCAGTTCTTC	CASSLIPGQVYNEQFF
.	TRBV2	TRBJ1-1	13	.	TGTGCCAGCTTGTCCGGGACGGATGGCGAAGCTTTCTTT	CASLSGTDGEAFF
.	TRBV7-3	TRBJ2-1	13	TRBD1	TGTGCCAGCAGCTGGACAGGCTACAATGAGCAGTTCTTC	CASSWTGYNEQFF
.	TRBV9	TRBJ2-3	13	.	TGTGCCAGCAGCGTAGGGCTTGGGGATACGCAGTATTTT	CASSVGLGDTQYF
.	TRBV18	TRBJ1-1	14	TRBD1	TGTGCCAGCTCACCCGGGACAGGGGGTACTGAAGCTTTCTTT	CASSPGTGGTEAFF
.	TRBV6-5	TRBJ2-5	15	.	TGTGCCAGCAGTTCCCAGGGGCCTGGGCAAGAGACCCAGTACTTC	CASSSQGPGQETQYF
few	TRBV28	TRBJ1-5	15	TRBD1	TGTGCCAGCAGTTTCTTCGACAGGGCTATTCAGCCCCAGCATTTT	CASSFFDRAIQPQHF